This T cell receptor (beta chain) emerged from a study of blood T cell repertoires in COVID-19. Study-level background: Material from acute and convalescent COVID-19 was sourced from the United States, Italy and Spain. Sources were T cells, B-cell-depleted T cells, or PBMCs; the material itself was cDNA or gDNA.

In the original analysis: Cell counts per sample came from amplifying reference gene primers. Generated by immunoSEQ multiplex PCR, the TCRdb table keeps only in-frame clones and is missing some. V and J calls and clone size come straight from that table; D and trimming were deduced from the DNA. In the table there are about 170,000 clones, 85% of which are singletons. The receptor comes from a human donor with acute or convalescent COVID-19. The donor label of this sample is uncertain. The source material was peripheral blood.

CDR3 amino acids: CASSKWAANTGELFF. The CDR3 DNA follows: TGTGCCAGTAGCAAATGGGCCGCGAACACCGGGGAGCTGTTTTTT. V gene TRBV19 combines with J gene TRBJ2-2, with D uncertain. Germline CDR1 reads LNHDA; CDR2 reads SQIVND (reference sequence). Between the trimmed V and J ends, which lost 6 bases and 0 bases, there was a span of 11 bases. The CDR3 is 15 amino acids. The variable domain in full, completed from reference TRBV19 and TRBJ2-2, reads DGGITQSPKYLFRKEGQNVTLSCEQNLNHDAMYWYRQDPGQGLRLIYYSQIVNDFQKGDIAEGYSVSREKKESFPLTVTSAQKNPTAFYLCASSKWAANTGELFFGEGSRLTVL.